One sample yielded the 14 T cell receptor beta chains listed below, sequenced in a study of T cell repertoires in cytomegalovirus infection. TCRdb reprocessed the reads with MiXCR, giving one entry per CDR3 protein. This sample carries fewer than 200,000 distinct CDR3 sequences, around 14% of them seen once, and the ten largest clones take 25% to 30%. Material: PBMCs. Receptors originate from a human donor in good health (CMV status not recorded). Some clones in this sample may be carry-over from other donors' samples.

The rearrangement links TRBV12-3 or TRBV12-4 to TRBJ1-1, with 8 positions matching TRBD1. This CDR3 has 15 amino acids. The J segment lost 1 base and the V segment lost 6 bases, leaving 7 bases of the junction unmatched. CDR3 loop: CASRDRVIGNTEAFF. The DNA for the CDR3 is TGTGCCAGCAGGGACAGGGTGATCGGGAACACTGAAGCTTTCTTT.

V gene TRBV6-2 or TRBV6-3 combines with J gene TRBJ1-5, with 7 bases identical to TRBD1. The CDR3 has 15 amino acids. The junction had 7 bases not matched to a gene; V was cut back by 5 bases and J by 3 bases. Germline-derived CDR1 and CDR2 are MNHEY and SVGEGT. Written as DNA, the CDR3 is TGTGCCAGCAGTGATACAGGGGTGATCAATCAGCCCCAGCATTTT. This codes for CASSDTGVINQPQHF.

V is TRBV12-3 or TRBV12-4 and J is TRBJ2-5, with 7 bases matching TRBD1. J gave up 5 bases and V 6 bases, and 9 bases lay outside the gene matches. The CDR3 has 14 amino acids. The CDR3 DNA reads TGTGCCAGCAGCTTACAGGGGCGAGGCGAGACCCAGTACTTC. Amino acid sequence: CASSLQGRGETQYF.

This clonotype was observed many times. For the CDR3, the DNA is TGTGCCAGCAGCTTCCCTAAGACCAGCGGGGGGATGTATGAGCAGTTCTTC. Protein: CASSFPKTSGGMYEQFF. The chain has TRBV5-6 and TRBJ2-1; 9 bases match TRBD2. This CDR3 contains 17 residues. V shed 2 bases, J shed 8 bases, and the junction held 14 bases outside the gene matches. CDR1 is SGHDT, CDR2 YYEEEE, per germline.

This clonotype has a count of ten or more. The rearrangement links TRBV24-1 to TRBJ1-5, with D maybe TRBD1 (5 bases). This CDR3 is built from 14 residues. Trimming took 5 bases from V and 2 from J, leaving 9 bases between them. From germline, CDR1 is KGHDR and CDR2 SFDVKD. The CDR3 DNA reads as TGTGCCACCAGTGCCGGCAGGGGCAATCAGCCCCAGCATTTT. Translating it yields CATSAGRGNQPQHF.

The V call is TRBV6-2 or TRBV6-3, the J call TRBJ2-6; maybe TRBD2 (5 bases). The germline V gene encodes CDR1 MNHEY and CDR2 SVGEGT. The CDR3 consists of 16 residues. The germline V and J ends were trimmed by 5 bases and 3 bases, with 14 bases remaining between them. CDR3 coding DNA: TGTGCCAGCAGTCAGACGGGATCAAGTGGGGCCAACGTCCTGACTTTC. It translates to CASSQTGSSGANVLTF.

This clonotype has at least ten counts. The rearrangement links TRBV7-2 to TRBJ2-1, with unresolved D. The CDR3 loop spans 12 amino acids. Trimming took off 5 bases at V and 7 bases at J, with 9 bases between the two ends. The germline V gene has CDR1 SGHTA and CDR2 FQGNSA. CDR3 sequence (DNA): TGTGCCAGCAGCCCGCCCATTAATGAGCAGTTCTTC. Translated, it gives CASSPPINEQFF.

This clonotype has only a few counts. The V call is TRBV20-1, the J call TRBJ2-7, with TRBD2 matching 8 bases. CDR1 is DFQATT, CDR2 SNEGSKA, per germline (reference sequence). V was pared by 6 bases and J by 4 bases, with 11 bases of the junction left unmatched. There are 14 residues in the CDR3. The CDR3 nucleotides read TGCAGTGCCGAATCCGCCGGGACTAGTTACGAGCAGTACTTC. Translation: CSAESAGTSYEQYF.

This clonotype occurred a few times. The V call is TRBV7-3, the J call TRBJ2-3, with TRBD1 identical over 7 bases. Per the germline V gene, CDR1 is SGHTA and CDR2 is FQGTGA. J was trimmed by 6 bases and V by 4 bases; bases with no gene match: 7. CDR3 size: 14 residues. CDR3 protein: CASSSPDRRDTQYF. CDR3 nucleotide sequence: TGTGCCAGCAGCTCACCGGACAGGCGCGATACGCAGTATTTT.

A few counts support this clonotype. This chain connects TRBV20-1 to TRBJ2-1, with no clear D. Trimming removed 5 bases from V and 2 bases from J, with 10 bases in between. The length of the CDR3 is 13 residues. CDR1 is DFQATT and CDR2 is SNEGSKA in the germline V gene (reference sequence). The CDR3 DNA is TGCAGTGCTCGCGCGAGGACCTACAATGAGCAGTTCTTC. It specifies CSARARTYNEQFF.

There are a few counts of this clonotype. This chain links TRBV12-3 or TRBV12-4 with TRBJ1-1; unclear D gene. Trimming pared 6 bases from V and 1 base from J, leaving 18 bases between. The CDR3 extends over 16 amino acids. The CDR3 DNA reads TGTGCCAGCAGACCGATCCTGGGCCCGAAGAACACTGAAGCTTTCTTT. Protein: CASRPILGPKNTEAFF.

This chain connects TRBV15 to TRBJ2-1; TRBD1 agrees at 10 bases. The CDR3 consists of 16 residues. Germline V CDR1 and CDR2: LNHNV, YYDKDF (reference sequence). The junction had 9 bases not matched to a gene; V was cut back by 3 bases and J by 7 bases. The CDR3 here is CATSSLLRTGGNEQFF. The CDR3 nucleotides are TGTGCCACCAGCAGTCTACTCAGGACAGGGGGTAATGAGCAGTTCTTC. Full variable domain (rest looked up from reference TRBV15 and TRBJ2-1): DAMVIQNPRYQVTQFGKPVTLSCSQTLNHNVMYWYQQKSSQAPKLLFHYYDKDFNNEADTPDNFQSRRPNTSFCFLDIRSPGLGDTAMYLCATSSLLRTGGNEQFFGPGTRLTVL.

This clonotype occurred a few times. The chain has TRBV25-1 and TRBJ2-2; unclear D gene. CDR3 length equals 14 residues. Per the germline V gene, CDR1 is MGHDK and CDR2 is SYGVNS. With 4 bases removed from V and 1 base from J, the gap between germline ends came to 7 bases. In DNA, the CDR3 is TGTGCCAGCAGTGCCCCGGGGAACACCGGGGAGCTGTTTTTT. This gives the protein CASSAPGNTGELFF. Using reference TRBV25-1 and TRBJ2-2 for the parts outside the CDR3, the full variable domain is EADIYQTPRYLVIGTGKKITLECSQTMGHDKMYWYQQDPGMELHLIHYSYGVNSTEKGDLSSESTVSRIRTEHFPLTLESARPSHTSQYLCASSAPGNTGELFFGEGSRLTVL.

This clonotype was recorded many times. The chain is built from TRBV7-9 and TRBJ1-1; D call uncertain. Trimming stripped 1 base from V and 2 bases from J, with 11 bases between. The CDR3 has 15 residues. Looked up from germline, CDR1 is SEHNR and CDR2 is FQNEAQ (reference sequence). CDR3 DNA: TGTGCCAGCAGCTTAGATGTATTCAGTAACACTGAAGCTTTCTTT. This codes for CASSLDVFSNTEAFF.